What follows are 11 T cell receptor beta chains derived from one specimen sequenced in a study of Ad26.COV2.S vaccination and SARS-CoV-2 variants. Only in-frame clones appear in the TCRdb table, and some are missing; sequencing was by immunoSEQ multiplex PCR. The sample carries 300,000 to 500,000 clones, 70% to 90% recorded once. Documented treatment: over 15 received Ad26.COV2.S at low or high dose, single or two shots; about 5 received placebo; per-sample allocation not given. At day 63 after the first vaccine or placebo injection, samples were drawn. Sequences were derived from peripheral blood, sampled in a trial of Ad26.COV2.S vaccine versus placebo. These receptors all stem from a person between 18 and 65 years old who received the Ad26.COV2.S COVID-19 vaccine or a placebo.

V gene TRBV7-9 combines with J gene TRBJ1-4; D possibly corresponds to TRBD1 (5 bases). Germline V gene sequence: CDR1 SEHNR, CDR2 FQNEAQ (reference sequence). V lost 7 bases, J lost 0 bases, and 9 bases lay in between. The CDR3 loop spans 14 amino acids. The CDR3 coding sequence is TGTGCCAGCATCAGGGTAGCAACTAATGAAAAACTGTTTTTT. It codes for CASIRVATNEKLFF.

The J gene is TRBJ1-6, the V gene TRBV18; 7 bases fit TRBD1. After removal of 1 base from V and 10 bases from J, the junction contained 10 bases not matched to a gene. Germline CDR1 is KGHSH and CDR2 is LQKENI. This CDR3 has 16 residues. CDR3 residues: CASSPRQDTGVSPLHF. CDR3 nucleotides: TGTGCCAGCTCACCACGACAGGATACAGGGGTATCACCCCTCCACTTT.

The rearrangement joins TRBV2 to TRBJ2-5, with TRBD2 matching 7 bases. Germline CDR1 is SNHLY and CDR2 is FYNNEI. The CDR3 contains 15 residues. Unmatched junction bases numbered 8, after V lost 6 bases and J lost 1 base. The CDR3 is CASRLVGTIQETQYF. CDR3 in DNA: TGTGCCAGCAGGCTCGTCGGGACTATCCAAGAGACCCAGTACTTC.

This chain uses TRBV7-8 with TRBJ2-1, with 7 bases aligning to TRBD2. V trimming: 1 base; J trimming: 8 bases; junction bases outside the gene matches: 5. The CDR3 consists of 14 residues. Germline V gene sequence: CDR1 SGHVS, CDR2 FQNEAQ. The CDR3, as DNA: TGTGCCAGCAGCTTAGGGGCGGGGAGGGATGAGCAGTTCTTC. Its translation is CASSLGAGRDEQFF.

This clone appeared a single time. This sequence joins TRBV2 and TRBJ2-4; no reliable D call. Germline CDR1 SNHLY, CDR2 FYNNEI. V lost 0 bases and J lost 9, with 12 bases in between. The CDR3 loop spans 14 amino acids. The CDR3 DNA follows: TGTGCCAGCAGTGAAGCTTCGTTAGTGGGCATTCAGTACTTC. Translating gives CASSEASLVGIQYF.

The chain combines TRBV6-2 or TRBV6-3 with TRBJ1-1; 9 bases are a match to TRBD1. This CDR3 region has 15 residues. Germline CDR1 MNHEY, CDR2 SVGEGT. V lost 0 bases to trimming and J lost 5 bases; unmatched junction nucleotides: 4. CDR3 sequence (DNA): TGTGCCAGCAGTTACTCCCACGGGACAGGGACTGAAGCTTTCTTT. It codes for CASSYSHGTGTEAFF.

The CDR3 sequence: CASSLGQGLNTEAFF. CDR3 nucleotide sequence: TGTGCCAGCTCCCTAGGACAGGGGTTGAACACTGAAGCTTTCTTT. This chain links TRBV18 with TRBJ1-1; 9 nucleotides align to TRBD1. The V segment lost 6 bases and the J segment 0 bases; nucleotides outside the gene matches: 5. This CDR3 comprises 15 residues. In germline, CDR1 is KGHSH, CDR2 LQKENI.

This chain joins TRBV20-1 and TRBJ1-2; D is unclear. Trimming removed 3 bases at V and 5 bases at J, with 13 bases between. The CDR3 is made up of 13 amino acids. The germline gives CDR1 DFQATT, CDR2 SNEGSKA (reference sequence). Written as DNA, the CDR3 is TGCAGTGCTAGTAACCCGTCCACATATGGCTACACCTTC. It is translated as CSASNPSTYGYTF.

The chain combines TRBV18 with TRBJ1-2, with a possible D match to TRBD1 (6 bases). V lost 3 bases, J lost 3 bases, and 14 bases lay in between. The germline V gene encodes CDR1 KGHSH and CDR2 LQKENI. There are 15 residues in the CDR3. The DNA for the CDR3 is TGTGCCAGCTCACCGATCGAGGGGGGAGACTATGGCTACACCTTC. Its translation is CASSPIEGGDYGYTF.

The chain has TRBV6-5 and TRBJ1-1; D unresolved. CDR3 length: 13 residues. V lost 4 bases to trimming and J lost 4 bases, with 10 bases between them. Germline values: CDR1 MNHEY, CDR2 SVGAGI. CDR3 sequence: CASSFRSGTEAFF. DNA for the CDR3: TGTGCCAGCAGTTTTCGGTCCGGCACTGAAGCTTTCTTT.

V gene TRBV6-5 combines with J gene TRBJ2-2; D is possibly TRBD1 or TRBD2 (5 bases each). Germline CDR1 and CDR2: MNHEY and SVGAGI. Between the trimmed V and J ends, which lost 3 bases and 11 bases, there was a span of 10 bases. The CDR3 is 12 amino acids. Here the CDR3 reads CASSYGGTELFF. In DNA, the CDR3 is TGTGCCAGCAGTTATGGGGGAACTGAGCTGTTTTTT.